This T cell receptor beta chain was observed in a study of cytomegalovirus exposure and HLA in healthy donors. General study findings and limits: The analysis excluded some indistinguishable V segments, including TRBV6-2 and TRBV6-3. Reportedly, diagnosis of cytomegalovirus status by the classifier showed high specificity and sensitivity.

PCR was performed using 60 Vbeta and 13 Jbeta primers. Profiling relied on immunoSEQ multiplex PCR, and the TCRdb table lists in-frame clones only, not all of them. The sample has 130,000 or so clones; approximately 86% are singletons. Germline CDR1 reads SEHNR; CDR2 reads FQNEAQ (reference sequence). The V gene lost 1 base and the J gene lost 1 base, with 7 bases spanning the gap. The CDR3 sequence is 14 residues long. Remarks on this clone: Antigen specificity is unknown.

V gene TRBV7-9 combines with J gene TRBJ2-5; D gene ambiguous. Sequenced input: PBMCs. The TCR sequence derives from a woman in her forties in good health and CMV-seronegative. CDR3 bases: TGTGCCAGCAGCTTAGGGGTAGCCCAAGAGACCCAGTACTTC. Translated: CASSLGVAQETQYF.